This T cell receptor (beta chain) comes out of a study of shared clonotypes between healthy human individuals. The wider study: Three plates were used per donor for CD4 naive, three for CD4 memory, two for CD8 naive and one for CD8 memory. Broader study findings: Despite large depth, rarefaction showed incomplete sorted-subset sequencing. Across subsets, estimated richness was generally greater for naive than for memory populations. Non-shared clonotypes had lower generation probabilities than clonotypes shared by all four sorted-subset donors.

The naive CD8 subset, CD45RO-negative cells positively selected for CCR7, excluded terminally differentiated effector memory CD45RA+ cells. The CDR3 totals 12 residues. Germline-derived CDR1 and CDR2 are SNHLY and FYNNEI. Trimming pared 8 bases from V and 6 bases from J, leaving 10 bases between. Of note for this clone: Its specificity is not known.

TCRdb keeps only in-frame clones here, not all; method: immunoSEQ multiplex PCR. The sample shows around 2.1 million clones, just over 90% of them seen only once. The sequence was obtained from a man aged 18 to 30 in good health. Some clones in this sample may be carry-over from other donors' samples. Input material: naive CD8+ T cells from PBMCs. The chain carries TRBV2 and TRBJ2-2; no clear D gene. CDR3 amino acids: CASLKRSGELFF. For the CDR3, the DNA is TGTGCCAGCCTAAAGAGGTCCGGGGAGCTGTTTTTT. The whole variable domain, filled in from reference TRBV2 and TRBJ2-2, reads EPEVTQTPSHQVTQMGQEVILRCVPISNHLYFYWYRQILGQKVEFLVSFYNNEISEKSEIFDDQFSVERPDGSNFTLKIRSTKLEDSAMYFCASLKRSGELFFGEGSRLTVL.